The 5 T cell receptor beta chains in this list originate from one sample, sequenced in a study of T cells after yellow fever vaccination. In TCRdb, the 5' RACE reads were re-called with MiXCR into one record per CDR3 protein. The sample has 340,000 or so distinct CDR3 sequences; around 12% are singletons. The sequencing here drew on CD4+ T cells sorted from PBMCs, taken 15 days after the yellow fever booster vaccination. The receptor set was obtained from a man aged 18 to 29 who received the YFV17D yellow fever vaccine.

This clonotype was seen more than once but under ten times. The chain joins TRBV20-1 to TRBJ2-7; 15 bases line up with TRBD2. The CDR3 runs 16 residues. The V gene end was trimmed by 3 bases and the J gene end by 2 bases; junction bases not matched to a gene: 5. Germline loops: CDR1 DFQATT, CDR2 SNEGSKA (reference sequence). The CDR3 region is CSASSGTSGGTYEQYF. Written as DNA, the CDR3 is TGCAGTGCTAGCTCCGGGACTAGCGGGGGGACCTACGAGCAGTACTTC.

J is TRBJ2-1 and V is TRBV3-1, with 7 bases fitting TRBD2. CDR1 LGHDT and CDR2 YNNKEL come from the germline V gene (reference sequence). This CDR3 region has 12 residues. Trimming removed 8 bases from V and 4 bases from J; junction bases left unmatched: 2. The CDR3 DNA follows: TGTGCCAGCGGACTAGATTACAATGAGCAGTTCTTC. It encodes CASGLDYNEQFF.

The rearrangement uses TRBV7-2 and TRBJ2-7; 8 bases agree with TRBD2. The V gene's germline CDR1 is SGHTA and CDR2 FQGNSA. There are 13 residues in the CDR3. V shed 5 bases, J shed 3 bases, and the junction held 3 bases outside the gene matches. The CDR3, as DNA: TGTGCCAGCAGCCGTAGCGGGATCTACGAGCAGTACTTC. This encodes CASSRSGIYEQYF.

The chain couples TRBV11-2 to TRBJ1-2; a weak D match, TRBD1 (6 bases). Germline lookup yields CDR1 SGHAT and CDR2 FQNNGV. Trimming took off 2 bases at V and 4 bases at J, with 17 bases between the two ends. This CDR3 contains 16 residues. CDR3 in DNA: TGTGCCAGCAGCTTAACCCCGGACAGTTCGTCCTATGGCTACACCTTC. Residues: CASSLTPDSSSYGYTF. Combining the CDR3 with reference TRBV11-2 and TRBJ1-2 gives the whole variable domain EAGVAQSPRYKIIEKRQSVAFWCNPISGHATLYWYQQILGQGPKLLIQFQNNGVVDDSQLPKDRFSAERLKGVDSTLKIQPAKLEDSAVYLCASSLTPDSSSYGYTFGSGTRLTVV.

The chain links TRBV6-6 to TRBJ1-1; D perhaps matches TRBD1 (6 bases). CDR3 length: 14 amino acids. Looked up from germline, CDR1 is MNHNY and CDR2 is SVGAGI (reference sequence). V was shortened by 6 bases and J by 1 base, with 12 bases between the two germline ends. For the CDR3, the DNA is TGTGCCAGCAGGCATCGACAGGCGAACACTGAAGCTTTCTTT. This gives the protein CASRHRQANTEAFF.